The present T cell receptor (beta chain) was sequenced within a study of breast tumors, draining lymph nodes, adjacent tissues. Study findings and constraints: Compared with lymph nodes, tumors were less diverse; compared with nontumor tissue, more. Tumor and nontumor repertoires were significantly more similar in luminal-like than in basal-like breast cancer.

This CDR3 is built from 13 residues. Axillary draining lymph nodes of breast cancer patients supplied the node samples. About this clonotype itself: What it recognizes is unknown. A read error may be the cause here, since a much bigger clone is one base away.

TCRdb reanalysed the multiplex PCR reads using MiXCR and keeps one entry per CDR3 protein. The sample holds more than 100,000 distinct CDR3 sequences; 20% to 25% are singletons and the top ten take just over 2.5%. Material: axillary lymph node tissue. The TCR comes from a female donor with breast cancer. Some clones in this sample may be carry-over from other donors' samples. This sequence joins TRBV12-3 or TRBV12-4 and TRBJ2-7; TRBD2 aligns across 10 bases. The DNA of the CDR3 is TGTGCCAGCAGTTTGTTAGCGGGAGGCGAGCGGTACTTC. Translating gives CASSLLAGGERYF.